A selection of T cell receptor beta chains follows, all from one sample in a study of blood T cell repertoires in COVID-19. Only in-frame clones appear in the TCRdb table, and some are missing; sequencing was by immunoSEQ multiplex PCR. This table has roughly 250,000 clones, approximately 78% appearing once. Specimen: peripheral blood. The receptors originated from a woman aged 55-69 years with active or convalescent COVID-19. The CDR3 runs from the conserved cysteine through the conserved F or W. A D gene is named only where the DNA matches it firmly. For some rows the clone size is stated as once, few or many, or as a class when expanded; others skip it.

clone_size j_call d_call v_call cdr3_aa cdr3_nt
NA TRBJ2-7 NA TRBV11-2 CASSFDSHEQYF TGTGCCAGCAGCTTCGACTCCCACGAGCAGTACTTC
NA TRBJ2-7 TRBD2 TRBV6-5 CASSYLRGGIDEQYF TGTGCCAGCAGTTACCTTCGGGGGGGCATCGACGAGCAGTACTTC
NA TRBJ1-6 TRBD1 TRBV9 CASSVTGESPLHF TGTGCCAGCAGCGTTACAGGGGAGTCACCCCTCCACTTT
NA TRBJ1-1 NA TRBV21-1 CASSKAQGTGNTEAFF TGTGCCAGCAGCAAAGCGCAAGGGACAGGGAATACTGAAGCTTTCTTT
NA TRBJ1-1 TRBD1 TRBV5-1 CASSFGQGGLAEAFF TGCGCCAGCAGCTTTGGACAGGGCGGTTTGGCTGAAGCTTTCTTT
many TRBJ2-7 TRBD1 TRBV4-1 CASSQGLLDRERAYEQYF TGCGCCAGCAGCCAAGGACTATTAGACAGGGAAAGAGCCTACGAGCAGTACTTC
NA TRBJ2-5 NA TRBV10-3 CAINPGSTWETQYF TGTGCCATCAATCCAGGGTCTACTTGGGAGACCCAGTACTTC
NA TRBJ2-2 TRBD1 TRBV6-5 CASTTGGEGGELFF TGTGCCAGCACCACAGGGGGCGAAGGCGGGGAGCTGTTTTTT
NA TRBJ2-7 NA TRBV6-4 CASITLGVCF TGTGCCAGCATCACACTAGGTGTATGCTTC
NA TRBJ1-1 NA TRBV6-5 CASSYAYPGEGSFF TGTGCCAGCAGTTACGCGTACCCAGGGGAGGGGTCTTTCTTT
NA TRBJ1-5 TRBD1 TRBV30 CATSQGTGQPQHF TGTGCCACTTCACAGGGGACGGGGCAGCCCCAGCATTTT
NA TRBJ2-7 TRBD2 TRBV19 CASSIAGGPYEQYF TGTGCCAGTAGTATAGCGGGGGGGCCGTACGAGCAGTACTTC
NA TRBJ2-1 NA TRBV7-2 CASSSWTASSYNEQFF TGTGCCAGCAGCTCCTGGACAGCGAGCTCCTACAATGAGCAGTTCTTC
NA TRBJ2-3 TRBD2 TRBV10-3 CAIGAGSLTDTQYF TGTGCCATCGGAGCGGGGTCCCTCACAGATACGCAGTATTTT
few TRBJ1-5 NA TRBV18 CASSPTQRSSNQPQHF TGTGCCAGCTCACCTACACAGAGATCTAGCAATCAGCCCCAGCATTTT
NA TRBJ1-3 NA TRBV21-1 CASKARSDTIYF TGTGCCAGCAAAGCGAGGTCAGACACCATATATTTT
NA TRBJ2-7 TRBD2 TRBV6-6 CASRNPGTSGEYEQYF TGTGCCAGCAGAAATCCCGGGACTAGCGGAGAATACGAGCAGTACTTC
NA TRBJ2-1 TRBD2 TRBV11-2 CASSLVRGGGDEQFF TGTGCCAGCAGCTTAGTCCGGGGGGGCGGCGATGAGCAGTTCTTC
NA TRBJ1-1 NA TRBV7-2 CASSANQGTEAFF TGTGCCAGCAGCGCCAACCAGGGGACTGAAGCTTTCTTT
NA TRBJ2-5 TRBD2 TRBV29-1 CSVDGTSGGLYQETQYF TGCAGCGTTGATGGTACTAGCGGGGGCCTGTACCAAGAGACCCAGTACTTC
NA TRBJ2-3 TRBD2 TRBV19 CASSKSSPLAGVSDTQYF TGTGCCAGTAGTAAATCCTCCCCGCTAGCGGGGGTATCAGATACGCAGTATTTT
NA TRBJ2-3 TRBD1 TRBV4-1 CASSGAIYRGTTDTQYF TGCGCCAGCAGCGGAGCTATATACAGGGGGACCACAGATACGCAGTATTTT
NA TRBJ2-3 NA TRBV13 CASSLGGRRGLTDTQYF TGTGCCAGCAGCTTAGGAGGGCGGCGGGGGCTCACAGATACGCAGTATTTT
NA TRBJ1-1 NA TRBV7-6 CASSFSDTEAFF TGTGCCAGCAGCTTCTCTGACACTGAAGCTTTCTTT
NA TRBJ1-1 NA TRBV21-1 CASSKEAGVGNTEAFF TGTGCCAGCAGCAAAGAGGCGGGGGTTGGGAACACTGAAGCTTTCTTT
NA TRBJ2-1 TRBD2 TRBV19 CATWRGGSYNEQFF TGTGCCACGTGGCGGGGGGGCTCCTACAATGAGCAGTTCTTC
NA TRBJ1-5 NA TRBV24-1 CATSDQPQGLNQPQHF TGTGCCACCAGTGATCAGCCGCAGGGCCTCAATCAGCCCCAGCATTTT
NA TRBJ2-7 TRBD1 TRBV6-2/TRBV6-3 CASSKDRGIRVQYF TGTGCCAGCAGCAAAGACAGGGGGATACGTGTGCAGTACTTC
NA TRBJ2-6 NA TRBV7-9 CASSHSGANVLTF TGTGCCAGCAGTCATTCTGGGGCCAACGTCCTGACTTTC
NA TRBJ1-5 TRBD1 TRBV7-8 CASSAHRGAYSNQPQHF TGTGCCAGCAGCGCACACAGGGGTGCCTATAGCAATCAGCCCCAGCATTTT
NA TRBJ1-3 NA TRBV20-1 CSASNRNTIYF TGCAGTGCTAGCAACAGGAATACCATATATTTT
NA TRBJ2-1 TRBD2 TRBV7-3 CASSLAGGHNEQFF TGTGCCAGCAGCTTAGCGGGGGGGCATAATGAGCAGTTCTTC
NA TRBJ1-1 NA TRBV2 CASSEAQRWAEAFF TGTGCCAGCAGTGAAGCGCAGAGGTGGGCTGAAGCTTTCTTT
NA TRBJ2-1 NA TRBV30 CAWSGGADEQFF TGTGCCTGGAGTGGCGGGGCTGATGAGCAGTTCTTC
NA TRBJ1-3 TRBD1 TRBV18 CASSRDRAGNTIYF TGTGCCAGCTCACGGGACAGGGCTGGAAACACCATATATTTT
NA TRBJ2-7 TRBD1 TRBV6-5 CASSNSGQGLGEQYF TGTGCCAGCAGTAATTCTGGACAGGGGCTCGGCGAGCAGTACTTC
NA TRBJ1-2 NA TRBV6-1 CASSEGGIGNYGYTF TGTGCCAGCAGTGAAGGAGGGATCGGTAACTATGGCTACACCTTC
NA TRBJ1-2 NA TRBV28 CASSPSTANSYGYTF TGTGCCAGCAGTCCATCGACAGCTAACTCCTATGGCTACACCTTC
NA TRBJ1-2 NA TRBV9 CASSVDWAGQESYGYTF TGTGCCAGCAGCGTAGATTGGGCAGGGCAAGAGAGCTATGGCTACACCTTC
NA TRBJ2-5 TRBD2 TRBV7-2 CASSLQRGGGETQYF TGTGCCAGCAGCTTGCAGCGGGGGGGCGGAGAGACCCAGTACTTC